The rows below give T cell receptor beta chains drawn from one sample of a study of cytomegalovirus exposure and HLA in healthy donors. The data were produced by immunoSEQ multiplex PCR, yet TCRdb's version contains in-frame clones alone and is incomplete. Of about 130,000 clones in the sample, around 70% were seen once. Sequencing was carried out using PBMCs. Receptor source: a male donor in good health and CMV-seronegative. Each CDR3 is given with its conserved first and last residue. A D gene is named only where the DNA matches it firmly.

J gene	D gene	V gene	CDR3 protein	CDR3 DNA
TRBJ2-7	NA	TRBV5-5	CASSLVINEQYF	TGTGCCAGCAGCTTGGTTATAAACGAGCAGTACTTC
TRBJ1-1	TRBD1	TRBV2	CATSPDRGLNTEAFF	TGTGCCACCTCCCCGGACAGGGGGCTGAACACTGAAGCTTTCTTT
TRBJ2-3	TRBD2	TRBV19	CASSIRLAINTDTQYF	TGTGCCAGTAGTATTAGACTAGCTATTAACACAGATACGCAGTATTTT
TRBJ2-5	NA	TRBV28	CASSRSLGATQYF	TGTGCCAGCAGTCGCTCCTTAGGGGCGACCCAGTACTTC
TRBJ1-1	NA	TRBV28	CASSAGFNTEAFF	TGTGCCAGCAGCGCAGGCTTTAACACTGAAGCTTTCTTT
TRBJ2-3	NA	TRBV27	CASSFQDLPRSTDTQYF	TGTGCCAGCAGTTTTCAGGATCTCCCCCGGTCCACAGATACGCAGTATTTT
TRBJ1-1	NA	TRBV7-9	CASSLSGATEDTEAFF	TGTGCCAGCAGCTTATCAGGGGCTACAGAAGACACTGAAGCTTTCTTT
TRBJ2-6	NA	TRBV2	CASREGPPGANVLTF	TGTGCCAGCAGGGAAGGGCCCCCCGGGGCCAACGTCCTGACTTTC
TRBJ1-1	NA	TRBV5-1	CASSLDRITGTEAFF	TGCGCCAGCAGCTTGGACCGGATTACGGGGACTGAAGCTTTCTTT
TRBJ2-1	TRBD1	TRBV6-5	CASSWDRVKNEQFF	TGTGCCAGCAGTTGGGACAGGGTTAAGAATGAGCAGTTCTTC
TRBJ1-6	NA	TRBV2	CASNPGGINSPLHF	TGTGCCAGCAATCCGGGGGGGATTAATTCACCCCTCCACTTT
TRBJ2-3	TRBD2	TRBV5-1	CASSLLGTSGGADTQYF	TGCGCCAGCAGCTTGTTAGGGACTAGCGGGGGGGCAGATACGCAGTATTTT
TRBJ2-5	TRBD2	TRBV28	CASSLTPFGTSRTQYF	TGTGCCAGCAGTTTAACCCCCTTTGGGACTAGTAGGACCCAGTACTTC